A selection of T cell receptor beta chains follows, all from one sample in a study of blood T cells in healthy people across ages. TCRdb reanalysed the 5' RACE reads using MiXCR and keeps one entry per CDR3 protein. This sample has 650,000 to 1,000,000 distinct CDR3 sequences, with under 40% found just once. The sequenced sample was blood. The source is a man aged 18 to 30 in good health. CDR3s include the opening cysteine and the closing phenylalanine or tryptophan. The D gene is left open where the match is weak. Not every row has a clone size; where given, it reads once, few, many or a size class.

CDR3aa: CASRAILGQGNEQYF
CDR3nt: TGTGCCAGCAGGGCAATACTTGGACAGGGTAACGAGCAGTACTTC
abundance: few
j_gene: TRBJ2-7
d_gene: TRBD1
v_gene: TRBV2

CDR3aa: CASSLEGQQYF
CDR3nt: TGCGCCAGCAGCTTGGAGGGACAGCAGTATTTT
abundance: -
j_gene: TRBJ2-3
d_gene: -
v_gene: TRBV5-1

CDR3aa: CASRIVGHNTEAFF
CDR3nt: TGTGCCAGCAGAATCGTGGGACACAACACTGAAGCTTTCTTT
abundance: few
j_gene: TRBJ1-1
d_gene: -
v_gene: TRBV12-3/TRBV12-4

CDR3aa: CSAGRESNGYTF
CDR3nt: TGCAGTGCTGGCCGGGAGTCGAATGGCTACACCTTC
abundance: many
j_gene: TRBJ1-2
d_gene: -
v_gene: TRBV20-1

CDR3aa: CASSQTGGEETQYF
CDR3nt: TGTGCCAGCAGCCAGACAGGGGGGGAAGAGACCCAGTACTTC
abundance: -
j_gene: TRBJ2-5
d_gene: TRBD1
v_gene: TRBV7-2

CDR3aa: CASWADFTDTQYF
CDR3nt: TGTGCCAGCTGGGCAGACTTCACAGATACGCAGTATTTT
abundance: many
j_gene: TRBJ2-3
d_gene: -
v_gene: TRBV7-9

CDR3aa: CASSSTGCEQFF
CDR3nt: TGTGCCAGCAGTTCGACAGGGTGTGAGCAGTTCTTC
abundance: few
j_gene: TRBJ2-1
d_gene: TRBD1
v_gene: TRBV12-3/TRBV12-4

CDR3aa: CSARKDSSYEQYF
CDR3nt: TGCAGCGCTAGAAAGGACAGTAGCTACGAGCAGTACTTC
abundance: -
j_gene: TRBJ2-7
d_gene: -
v_gene: TRBV20-1

CDR3aa: CSVTGTGGYEQYF
CDR3nt: TGCAGCGTCACCGGGACAGGGGGCTACGAGCAGTACTTC
abundance: -
j_gene: TRBJ2-7
d_gene: TRBD1
v_gene: TRBV29-1

CDR3aa: CAIRKRQGARYNSPLHF
CDR3nt: TGTGCCATCAGGAAAAGACAGGGGGCGCGGTATAATTCACCCCTCCACTTT
abundance: few
j_gene: TRBJ1-6
d_gene: TRBD1
v_gene: TRBV10-3

CDR3aa: CASSLFTGKAGELFF
CDR3nt: TGCGCCAGCAGCTTGTTTACAGGGAAGGCCGGGGAGCTGTTTTTT
abundance: -
j_gene: TRBJ2-2
d_gene: -
v_gene: TRBV5-1

CDR3aa: CATSVRDNSPLHF
CDR3nt: TGTGCCACCAGCGTTAGGGATAATTCACCCCTCCACTTT
abundance: -
j_gene: TRBJ1-6
d_gene: -
v_gene: TRBV15

CDR3aa: CSASRQGRPAELFF
CDR3nt: TGCAGTGCTAGCAGACAGGGCCGGCCCGCGGAGCTGTTTTTT
abundance: -
j_gene: TRBJ2-2
d_gene: TRBD1
v_gene: TRBV20-1

CDR3aa: CASSQAGHQTAEQFF
CDR3nt: TGCGCCAGCAGCCAAGCGGGACACCAAACCGCTGAGCAGTTCTTC
abundance: many
j_gene: TRBJ2-1
d_gene: -
v_gene: TRBV4-3

CDR3aa: CASSVGLQEIQYF
CDR3nt: TGTGCCAGCAGTGTGGGACTCCAAGAGATCCAGTACTTC
abundance: -
j_gene: TRBJ2-5
d_gene: -
v_gene: TRBV2

CDR3aa: CASSLSPGTGRVYTF
CDR3nt: TGTGCCAGCAGCCTATCACCCGGGACAGGGAGAGTCTACACCTTC
abundance: many
j_gene: TRBJ1-2
d_gene: TRBD1
v_gene: TRBV7-2

CDR3aa: CASSFGRGNTGELFF
CDR3nt: TGTGCCAGCAGTTTTGGCAGGGGGAACACCGGGGAGCTGTTTTTT
abundance: -
j_gene: TRBJ2-2
d_gene: -
v_gene: TRBV27

CDR3aa: CASSLGQMGGYTF
CDR3nt: TGTGCCAGCAGTTTAGGACAGATGGGCGGCTACACCTTC
abundance: -
j_gene: TRBJ1-2
d_gene: -
v_gene: TRBV12-3/TRBV12-4